This T cell receptor (beta chain) was sequenced during a study of identical twins. The study, taken as a whole, reports: Cord blood's abundant beta clonotypes had fewer insertions, unlike memory repertoires.

Addition of a universal primer site occurred through template switching, and cDNA carried unique molecular identifiers. Using its own MiXCR run on the 5' RACE reads, TCRdb lists one record per CDR3 protein. The table has approximately 280,000 distinct CDR3 sequences, 8% to 9% seen once. The CDR3 loop spans 12 amino acids. V lost 5 bases and J 7 bases, leaving 12 bases between the germline ends. Germline CDR1 WSHSY, CDR2 SAAADI. In this sample, this clonotype turned up a few times. The target antigen is unknown. The sample was also linked to a second study, of yellow fever vaccine responses in identical twins.

The sequence came from a woman in her late teens or twenties in good health. The sequenced sample was memory (CD45RO+) T cells sorted from blood. The chain combines TRBV10-2 with TRBJ2-7; possibly TRBD1 for D (7 bases). The CDR3 here is CASSLQGREQYV. The CDR3 nucleotides are TGCGCCAGCAGTCTACAGGGGAGGGAGCAGTACGTC.